The T cell receptor beta chain described here comes from a study of OX40 agonist ivuxolimab in advanced cancers. Across the study: An agonistic anti-OX40 (CD134) antibody, ivuxolimab, was used to treat the patients. Prior anti-PD-1, anti-PD-L1 or anti-CTLA-4 therapy did not bar entry, and less than 50% had some.

Generated by immunoSEQ multiplex PCR, the TCRdb table keeps only in-frame clones and is missing some. The profile covers 55,000 to 90,000 clones, with roughly 80% appearing a single time and under 1.2% taken by the ten largest. The source of this sequence is an adult with an advanced solid tumor such as melanoma, head and neck, liver or kidney cancer. Material: CD4+ or CD8+ T cells sorted from blood, obtained in a trial of the OX40 agonist ivuxolimab.

The CDR3 here is CASRTGGNSPLHF. CDR3 bases: TGTGCCAGCCGGACAGGGGGTAATTCACCCCTCCACTTT. The chain couples TRBV18 to TRBJ1-6; 10 nucleotides agree with TRBD1. Germline CDR1 and CDR2: KGHSH and LQKENI. After removal of 8 bases from V and 6 bases from J, the junction contained 1 base not matched to a gene. CDR3 length equals 13 residues.